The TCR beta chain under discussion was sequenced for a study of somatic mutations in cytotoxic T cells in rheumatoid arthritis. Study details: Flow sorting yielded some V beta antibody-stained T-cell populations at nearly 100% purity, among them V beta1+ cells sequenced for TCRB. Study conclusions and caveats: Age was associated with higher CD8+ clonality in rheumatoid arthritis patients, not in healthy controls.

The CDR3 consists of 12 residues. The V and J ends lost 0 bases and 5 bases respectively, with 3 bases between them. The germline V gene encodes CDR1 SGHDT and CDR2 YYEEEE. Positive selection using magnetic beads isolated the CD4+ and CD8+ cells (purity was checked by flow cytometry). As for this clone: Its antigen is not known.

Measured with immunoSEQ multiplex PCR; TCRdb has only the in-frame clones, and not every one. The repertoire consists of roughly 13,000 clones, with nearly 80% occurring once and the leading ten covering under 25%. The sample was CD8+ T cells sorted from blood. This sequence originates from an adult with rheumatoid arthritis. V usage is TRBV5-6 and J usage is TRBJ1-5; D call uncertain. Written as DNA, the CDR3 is TGTGCCAGCAGCTTGGGAGATCAGCCCCAGCATTTT. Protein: CASSLGDQPQHF.